This T cell receptor beta chain was retrieved from a study of cytomegalovirus exposure and HLA in healthy donors. The wider study: HLA-typed donors were the source of some 80 million unique TCRs, which an early data release held. Study-wide findings and caveats: Prediction of most subjects' HLA-A and HLA-B alleles by TCR beta sequences was reportedly accurate. Follow-up analysis found HLA locus-dependent TCR association rates, highest for DRB1 and lowest for HLA-C.

PCR used 60 Vbeta primers and 13 Jbeta primers. Some clones are missing from TCRdb's copy, which holds only in-frame ones; the method was immunoSEQ multiplex PCR. The sample lists roughly 120,000 clones, roughly four fifths occurring once. As concerns this clone: Its antigen remains unknown.

Trimming at V came to 3 bases and at J to 14 bases, leaving 7 bases not matched to a gene. Germline V CDR1 and CDR2: LGHNA, YNFKEQ. This CDR3 has 12 residues. The specimen sequenced was PBMCs. The sequence was collected from a male donor in good health and CMV-seropositive. The gene calls are TRBV4-2 and TRBJ1-3; TRBD1 matches at 7 bases. CDR3 sequence: CASSQNRQGVYF. Here the CDR3 DNA reads TGTGCCAGCAGCCAGAACCGACAGGGCGTATATTTT.